This passage covers 21 T cell receptor beta chains from one sample sequenced in a study of blood T cell repertoires in COVID-19 (dated by TCRdb to about 2020). Libraries were made using the immunoSEQ multiplex PCR assay. Sourced from immuneACCESS, this table was stored by TCRdb with only in-frame sequences that have V and J called. A share of the clones is absent; for the studies checked, an unresolved V gene accounts for under half, and the remainder has no known explanation. Here the sample has some 140,000 clones; around 79% occur a single time. Under 2% of the sample is in the top ten clones. The sequencing input was peripheral blood. The source of these receptors is a man older than 75 with acute or convalescent COVID-19.

The J gene is TRBJ2-3, the V gene TRBV19; the match to TRBD2 covers 10 bases. This CDR3 is 14 amino acids long. Trimming removed 6 bases from V and 7 bases from J; junction bases left unmatched: 7. Germline V CDR1 and CDR2: LNHDA, SQIVND (reference sequence). CDR3 loop: CASRERGGGNTQYF. CDR3 DNA: TGTGCCAGTAGAGAGCGGGGGGGTGGAAATACGCAGTATTTT. Using reference TRBV19 and TRBJ2-3 for the parts outside the CDR3, the full variable domain is DGGITQSPKYLFRKEGQNVTLSCEQNLNHDAMYWYRQDPGQGLRLIYYSQIVNDFQKGDIAEGYSVSREKKESFPLTVTSAQKNPTAFYLCASRERGGGNTQYFGPGTRLTVL.

This clone was seen a few times. The chain employs TRBV7-3 and TRBJ1-6; no clear D gene. The V and J ends lost 5 bases and 0 bases respectively, with 17 bases between them. There are 18 residues in the CDR3. Germline loops: CDR1 SGHTA, CDR2 FQGTGA. As DNA, the CDR3 is TGTGCCAGCAGCCCAGAGCCAGGTCTTAGCTCCTATAATTCACCCCTCCACTTT. This translates into CASSPEPGLSSYNSPLHF.

The rearrangement uses TRBV9 and TRBJ1-1; weak D call: TRBD1 (6 bases). The CDR3 is 16 amino acids. Germline V CDR1 and CDR2: SGDLS, YYNGEE. The ends were cut back, 4 bases at V and 2 bases at J, with 18 bases in the middle. The CDR3 reads CASSPAGVRVNTEAFF. The CDR3 DNA follows: TGTGCCAGCAGCCCGGCAGGGGTCAGGGTCAACACTGAAGCTTTCTTT.

The V and J genes are TRBV19 and TRBJ2-5; D may be TRBD2 (6 bases). This CDR3 spans 13 amino acids. Germline assignment: CDR1 LNHDA and CDR2 SQIVND (reference sequence). Between the trimmed V and J ends, which lost 5 bases and 3 bases, there was a span of 10 bases. The CDR3 reads CASSAIAEETQYF. The CDR3 DNA sequence: TGTGCCAGTAGTGCAATAGCGGAAGAGACCCAGTACTTC. The full variable domain, completed using reference TRBV19 and TRBJ2-5, is DGGITQSPKYLFRKEGQNVTLSCEQNLNHDAMYWYRQDPGQGLRLIYYSQIVNDFQKGDIAEGYSVSREKKESFPLTVTSAQKNPTAFYLCASSAIAEETQYFGPGTRLLVL.

The CDR3 nucleotides read TGTGCCAGCAGACAACCGACAGGGTTCTATGGCTACACCTTC. This sequence encodes CASRQPTGFYGYTF. The gene calls are TRBV13 and TRBJ1-2; 7 bases agree with TRBD1. The trim removed 6 bases at V and 4 bases at J, leaving 8 bases unmatched. Germline CDR1 and CDR2: PRHDT and FYEKMQ (reference sequence). The CDR3 totals 14 residues.

This chain connects TRBV6-6 to TRBJ2-7; 14 bases line up with TRBD2. The J segment lost 2 bases and the V segment lost 5 bases, leaving 5 bases of the junction unmatched. The length of the CDR3 is 16 residues. CDR1 and CDR2 from the germline V gene are MNHNY and SVGAGI (reference sequence). CDR3 protein: CASSPGLAGVTYEQYF. The CDR3 bases are TGTGCCAGCAGTCCGGGACTAGCGGGGGTAACCTACGAGCAGTACTTC.

A few counts support this clone. The CDR3 region is CASSQQGADYGYTF. The CDR3 nucleotides are TGTGCCAGCAGCCAACAGGGGGCGGACTATGGCTACACCTTC. V and J are TRBV3-1 (or the pseudogene TRBV3-2) and TRBJ1-2, with TRBD1 identical over 8 bases. Germline V gene data show CDR1 as LGHDT and CDR2 as YNNKEL (reference sequence). This CDR3 contains 14 residues. With 2 bases clipped from V and 3 bases from J, the junction kept 2 bases outside the gene matches.

The chain carries TRBV10-1 and TRBJ2-1; possibly TRBD1 for D (6 bases). V shed 5 bases and J shed 8 bases, with 28 bases lying between them. Germline CDR1 reads WNHNN; CDR2 reads SYGVQD (reference sequence). CDR3 length equals 18 residues. CDR3 bases: TGCGCCAGCAGTCTGTTCATTCCCGGGACAACTACTCCCCATGAGCAGTTCTTC. Translating gives CASSLFIPGTTTPHEQFF.

The J gene is TRBJ1-1, the V gene TRBV11-3; 11 bases are a match to TRBD1. With 1 base clipped from V and 7 bases from J, the junction kept 2 bases outside the gene matches. Germline V gives CDR1 SGHNT, CDR2 YENEEA. The CDR3 has 14 residues. The CDR3 is CASSLGDRGVEAFF. CDR3 nucleotides: TGTGCCAGCAGCTTAGGGGACAGGGGGGTTGAAGCTTTCTTT.

The chain is built from TRBV29-1 and TRBJ2-3, with TRBD1 as a possible D gene (5 bases). There are 12 residues in the CDR3. Germline CDR1 is SQVTM and CDR2 is ANQGSEA. The V end was cut by 7 bases, the J end by 4 bases, with 12 bases between. The DNA for the CDR3 is TGCAGCGCCGCACCAGGGTCAGATACGCAGTATTTT. It encodes CSAAPGSDTQYF.

This clone was observed a single time. The CDR3 sequence: CASSPLATSTDTQYF. As DNA, the CDR3 is TGTGCCAGTAGCCCACTAGCGACTAGCACAGATACGCAGTATTTT. This chain uses TRBV19 with TRBJ2-3, with 7 positions matching TRBD2. The trim removed 6 bases at V and 0 bases at J, leaving 6 bases unmatched. This CDR3 is 15 amino acids long. Germline V CDR1 and CDR2: LNHDA, SQIVND (reference sequence).

This chain's CDR3 is CASSQTGTADYEQYF. CDR3 in DNA: TGTGCCAGCAGCCAAACCGGGACAGCAGATTACGAGCAGTACTTC. This rearrangement joins TRBV4-2 to TRBJ2-7, with 7 bases fitting TRBD1. The CDR3 runs to 15 residues. Germline CDR1 and CDR2: LGHNA and YNFKEQ. Germline trimming cut 2 bases from V and 4 bases from J; bases unmatched to any gene: 8.

The chain couples TRBV4-3 to TRBJ1-1; D is uncertain. Trimming removed 2 bases from V and 8 bases from J, with 12 bases in between. This CDR3 comprises 13 residues. Germline CDR1 is LGHNA and CDR2 is YSLEER. The CDR3 nucleotides are TGCGCCAGCAGCCAAAGTCCGGGAGCCGAAGCTTTCTTT. Translation: CASSQSPGAEAFF.

This clone has just a few counts. The V gene is TRBV4-2, the J gene TRBJ1-1, with TRBD1 as a possible D gene (5 bases). With 0 bases removed from V and 5 bases from J, the gap between germline ends came to 13 bases. This CDR3 has 15 residues. Germline V lookup: CDR1 LGHNA, CDR2 YNFKEQ. The CDR3 DNA is TGTGCCAGCAGCCAAGATCCAGGGAGGGATACTGAAGCTTTCTTT. Amino acids: CASSQDPGRDTEAFF.

The rearrangement links TRBV28 to TRBJ1-2; tentative D call: TRBD1 (6 bases). Germline V CDR1 and CDR2: MDHEN, SYDVKM. This CDR3 contains 14 residues. The V gene lost 1 base and the J gene lost 2 bases, with 8 bases spanning the gap. The CDR3 DNA follows: TGTGCCAGCAGTTTATTAGGACAGAACTATGGCTACACCTTC. Protein: CASSLLGQNYGYTF.

The chain joins TRBV29-1 to TRBJ2-3; possibly TRBD1 for D (7 bases). Trimming stripped 8 bases from V and 0 bases from J, with 12 bases between. Germline lookup yields CDR1 SQVTM and CDR2 ANQGSEA. The CDR3 spans 13 residues. The CDR3 sequence: CSSGDSSTDTQYF. CDR3 DNA sequence: TGCAGCTCGGGGGACAGTAGCACAGATACGCAGTATTTT.

V usage is TRBV11-3 and J usage is TRBJ2-1; 7 bases agree with TRBD2. The CDR3 extends over 16 amino acids. Germline lookup yields CDR1 SGHNT and CDR2 YENEEA. V lost 3 bases and J lost 4; bases outside the gene matches: 9. DNA of the CDR3: TGTGCCAGCAGCTTGGGGGGGACTACGCTATACAATGAGCAGTTCTTC. This gives the protein CASSLGGTTLYNEQFF.

The sample holds one count of this clone. V gene TRBV20-1 combines with J gene TRBJ2-3; the D is unclear. Trimming stripped 3 bases from V and 2 bases from J, with 9 bases between. Looked up from germline, CDR1 is DFQATT and CDR2 is SNEGSKA (reference sequence). The CDR3 sequence is 13 residues long. CDR3 nucleotides: TGCAGTGCTAGTGAACGGTCCACAGATACGCAGTATTTT. Its protein is CSASERSTDTQYF.

V and J are TRBV20-1 and TRBJ2-1; TRBD2 matches 9 bases. The germline V gene has CDR1 DFQATT and CDR2 SNEGSKA (reference sequence). The J segment lost 10 bases and the V segment lost 3 bases, leaving 10 bases of the junction unmatched. There are 14 residues in the CDR3. The CDR3 loop reads CSASRSGGFKEQFF. CDR3 coding DNA: TGCAGTGCTAGTCGTAGCGGGGGTTTCAAGGAGCAGTTCTTC.

As DNA, the CDR3 is TGTGCCAGCAGCAAGGGACAGGGTATAGGCTACACCTTC. This codes for CASSKGQGIGYTF. This chain joins TRBV7-3 and TRBJ1-2; 9 bases agree with TRBD1. Germline CDR1 and CDR2: SGHTA and FQGTGA. This CDR3 has 13 residues. V trimming: 5 bases; J trimming: 8 bases; junction bases outside the gene matches: 6.

This clone was counted a few times. The chain links TRBV5-1 to TRBJ2-7, with unresolved D. The CDR3 covers 12 residues. Germline lookup yields CDR1 SGHRS and CDR2 YFSETQ. Trimming took off 0 bases at V and 3 bases at J, with 4 bases between the two ends. The CDR3 nucleotides are TGCGCCAGCAGCTTGGATCACTACGAGCAGTACTTC. Translating gives CASSLDHYEQYF.